This T cell receptor (beta chain) emerged from a study of T cell clones after liver transplantation. The overall study: Subjects received no induction therapy and standard immunosuppression until randomization at 12-24 months post-transplant.

The ends were cut back, 0 bases at V and 4 bases at J, with 3 bases in the middle. Germline CDR1 and CDR2: LGHNA and YNFKEQ. The CDR3 loop spans 13 amino acids. Only in-frame clones appear in the TCRdb table, and some are missing; sequencing was by immunoSEQ multiplex PCR. The sample consists of 45,000 to 55,000 clones, 70% to 85% of them appearing once. The starting material was CD4+ T cells from blood, obtained before liver transplant. The TCR originated in a human donor who received a liver transplant. The rearrangement links TRBV4-2 to TRBJ1-4; D not certain. Written as DNA, the CDR3 is TGTGCCAGCAGCCAAGACGTTAATGAAAAACTGTTTTTT. Translated, it gives CASSQDVNEKLFF.